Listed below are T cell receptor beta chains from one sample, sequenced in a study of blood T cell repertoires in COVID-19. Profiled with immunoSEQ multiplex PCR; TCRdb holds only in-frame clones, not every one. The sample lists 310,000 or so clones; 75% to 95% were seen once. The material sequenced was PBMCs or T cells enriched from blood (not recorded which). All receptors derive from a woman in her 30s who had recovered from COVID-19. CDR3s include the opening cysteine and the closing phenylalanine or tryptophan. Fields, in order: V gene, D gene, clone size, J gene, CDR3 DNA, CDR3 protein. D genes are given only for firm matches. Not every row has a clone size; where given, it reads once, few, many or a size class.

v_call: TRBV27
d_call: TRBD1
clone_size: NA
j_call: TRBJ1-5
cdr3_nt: TGTGCCAGCAAAATCCGGACAGGGCAGGATCAGCCCCAGCATTTT
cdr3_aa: CASKIRTGQDQPQHF

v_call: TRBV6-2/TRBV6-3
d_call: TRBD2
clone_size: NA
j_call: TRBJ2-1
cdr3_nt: TGTGCCAGCAGCCCCGAGATAGCGGGAATTAATGAGCAGTTCTTC
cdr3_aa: CASSPEIAGINEQFF

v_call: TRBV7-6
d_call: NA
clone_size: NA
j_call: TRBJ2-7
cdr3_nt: TGTGCCAGCAGTTCCTACTACGAGCAGTACTTC
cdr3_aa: CASSSYYEQYF

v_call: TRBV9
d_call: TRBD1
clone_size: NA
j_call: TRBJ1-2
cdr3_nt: TGTGCCAGCAGCCGTTCGAGGGGGCAAGGGTATGGCTACACCTTC
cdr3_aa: CASSRSRGQGYGYTF

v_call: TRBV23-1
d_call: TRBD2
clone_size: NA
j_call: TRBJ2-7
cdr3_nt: TGCGCCCACCAGTGGGCGGGAGTTGGACACGAGCAGTACTTC
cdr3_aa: CAHQWAGVGHEQYF

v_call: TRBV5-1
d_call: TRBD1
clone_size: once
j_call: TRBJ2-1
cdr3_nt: TGCGCCAGCAGCCTCAGTGGGACAGACAATGAGCAGTTCTTC
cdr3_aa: CASSLSGTDNEQFF

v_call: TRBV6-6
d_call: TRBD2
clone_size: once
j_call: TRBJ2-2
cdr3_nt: TGTGCCAGCAGTTCTACTAGCGGAGCGAACACCGGGGAGCTGTTTTTT
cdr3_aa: CASSSTSGANTGELFF

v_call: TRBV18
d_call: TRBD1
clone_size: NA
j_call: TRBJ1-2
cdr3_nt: TGTGCCAGCTCACCACAACCGGGACAGGGGAACTATGGCTACACCTTC
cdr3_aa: CASSPQPGQGNYGYTF

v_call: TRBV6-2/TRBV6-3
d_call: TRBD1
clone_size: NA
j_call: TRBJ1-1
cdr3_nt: TGTGCCAGCAGTCTCATCCGGACAGGGGATGAAGCTTTCTTT
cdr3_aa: CASSLIRTGDEAFF

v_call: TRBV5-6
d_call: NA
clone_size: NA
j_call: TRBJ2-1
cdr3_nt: TGTGCCAGCAGCTTCAGGGTGGGTATGGATGAGCAGTTCTTC
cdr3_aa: CASSFRVGMDEQFF

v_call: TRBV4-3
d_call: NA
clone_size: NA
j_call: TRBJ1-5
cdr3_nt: TGCGCCAGCAGCCAAGGGGCCCATAGCAATCAGCCCCAGCATTTT
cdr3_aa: CASSQGAHSNQPQHF

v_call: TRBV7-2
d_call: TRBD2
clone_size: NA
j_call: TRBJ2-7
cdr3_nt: TGTGCCAGCAGCCCGGGACTAGCGGTCCACGAGCAGTACTTC
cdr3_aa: CASSPGLAVHEQYF

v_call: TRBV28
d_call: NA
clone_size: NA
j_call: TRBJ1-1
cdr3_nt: TGTGCCAGCACTACAGGGCCTGGTGAAGCTTTCTTT
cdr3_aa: CASTTGPGEAFF

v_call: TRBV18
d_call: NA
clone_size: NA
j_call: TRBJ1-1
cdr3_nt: TGTGCCAGCTCACTAGTACAGGATTCGAACACTGAAGCTTTCTTT
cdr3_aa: CASSLVQDSNTEAFF